This T cell receptor beta chain was sequenced in a study of blood T cell repertoires in COVID-19. Study information: COVID-19 samples collected from the United States, Italy and Spain covered acute and convalescent phases. PBMCs, B-cell-depleted T cells, or T cells were the source of the cDNA or gDNA that made up the material.

As handled by the study authors: Amplifying reference gene primers gave estimates of nucleated cell counts. Assay: immunoSEQ multiplex PCR; the TCRdb copy retains only in-frame clones and omits some. For V, J and clone size, that table is used; D and trimming come from the DNA. The sample yields some 150,000 clones, 65% to 85% seen once. This clone was seen a single time. Sequencing input: peripheral blood. This receptor was obtained from a woman aged 60-70 years with acute or convalescent COVID-19.

DNA of the CDR3: TGTGCCAGCAGCTTTAGCGGGACGGGAGAGACCCAGTACTTC. This gives the protein CASSFSGTGETQYF. V is TRBV27 and J is TRBJ2-5, with 8 bases fitting TRBD2. The germline CDR1 and CDR2 sequences are MNHEY and SMNVEV (reference sequence). V dropped 6 bases and J dropped 4; count of bases not matched to a gene: 7. The CDR3 is made up of 14 amino acids.